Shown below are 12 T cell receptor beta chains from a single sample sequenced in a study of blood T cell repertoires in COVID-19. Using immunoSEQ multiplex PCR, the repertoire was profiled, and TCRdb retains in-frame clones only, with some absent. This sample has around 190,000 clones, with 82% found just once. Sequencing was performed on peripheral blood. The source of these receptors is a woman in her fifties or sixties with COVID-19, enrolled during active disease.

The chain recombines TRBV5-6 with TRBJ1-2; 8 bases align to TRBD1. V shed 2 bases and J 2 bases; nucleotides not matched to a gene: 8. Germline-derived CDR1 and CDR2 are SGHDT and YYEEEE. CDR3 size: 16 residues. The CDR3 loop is CASSLWRTGLNYGYTF. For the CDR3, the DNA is TGTGCCAGCAGCTTATGGCGGACAGGGCTGAACTATGGCTACACCTTC.

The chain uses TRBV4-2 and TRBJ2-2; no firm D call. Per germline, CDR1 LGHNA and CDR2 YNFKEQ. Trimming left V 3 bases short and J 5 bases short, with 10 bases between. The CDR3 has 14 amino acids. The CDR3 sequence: CASSHYLGTGELFF. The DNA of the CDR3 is TGTGCCAGCAGCCATTATCTAGGAACCGGGGAGCTGTTTTTT.

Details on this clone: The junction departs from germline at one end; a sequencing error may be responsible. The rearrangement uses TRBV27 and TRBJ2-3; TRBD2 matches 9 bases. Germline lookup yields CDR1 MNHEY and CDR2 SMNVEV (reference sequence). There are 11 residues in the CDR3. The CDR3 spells CASRVAGTSFF. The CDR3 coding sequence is TGTGCCAGCAGGGTAGCCGGGACTAGCTTCTTT.

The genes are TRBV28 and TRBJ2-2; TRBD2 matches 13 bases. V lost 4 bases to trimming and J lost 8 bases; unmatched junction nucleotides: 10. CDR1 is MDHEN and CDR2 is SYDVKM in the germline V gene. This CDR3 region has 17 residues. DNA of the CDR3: TGTGCCAGCAGTTCCGATCGGACTAGCGGGAGAGGGGGGGAGCTGTTTTTT. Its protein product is CASSSDRTSGRGGELFF. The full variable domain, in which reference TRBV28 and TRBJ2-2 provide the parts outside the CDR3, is DVKVTQSSRYLVKRTGEKVFLECVQDMDHENMFWYRQDPGLGLRLIYFSYDVKMKEKGDIPEGYSVSREKKERFSLILESASTNQTSMYLCASSSDRTSGRGGELFFGEGSRLTVL.

The CDR3 DNA sequence: TGTGCCAGCAGCCCGTCCCTGACTCGAACCGGGGAGCTGTTTTTT. This codes for CASSPSLTRTGELFF. The chain combines TRBV7-3 with TRBJ2-2; unclear D gene. In germline, CDR1 is SGHTA, CDR2 FQGTGA. This CDR3 is built from 15 residues. Trimming took off 5 bases at V and 5 bases at J, with 15 bases between the two ends.

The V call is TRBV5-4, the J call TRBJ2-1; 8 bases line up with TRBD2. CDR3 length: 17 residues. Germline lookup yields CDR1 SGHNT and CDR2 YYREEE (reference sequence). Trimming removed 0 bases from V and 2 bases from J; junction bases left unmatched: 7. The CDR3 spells CASSLDGGRLPYNEQFF. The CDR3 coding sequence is TGTGCCAGCAGCTTGGACGGCGGGAGGCTACCCTACAATGAGCAGTTCTTC.

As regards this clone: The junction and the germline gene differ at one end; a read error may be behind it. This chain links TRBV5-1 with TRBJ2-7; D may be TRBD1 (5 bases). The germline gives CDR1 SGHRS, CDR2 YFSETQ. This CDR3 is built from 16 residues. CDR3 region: CASILAELDRSYEQYF. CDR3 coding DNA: TGCGCCAGCATCTTGGCCGAGCTAGACAGATCCTACGAGCAGTACTTC.

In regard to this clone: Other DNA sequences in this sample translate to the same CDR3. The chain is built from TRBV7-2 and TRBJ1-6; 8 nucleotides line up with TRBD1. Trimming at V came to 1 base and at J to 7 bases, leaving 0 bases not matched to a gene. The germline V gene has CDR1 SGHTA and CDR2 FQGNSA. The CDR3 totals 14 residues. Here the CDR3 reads CASSLGTGNSPLHF. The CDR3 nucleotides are TGTGCCAGCAGCTTAGGGACAGGGAATTCACCCCTCCACTTT.

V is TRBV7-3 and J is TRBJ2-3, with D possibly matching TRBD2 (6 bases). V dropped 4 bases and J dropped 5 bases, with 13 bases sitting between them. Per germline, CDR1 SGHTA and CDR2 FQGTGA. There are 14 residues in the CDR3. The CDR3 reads CASSSSRRGDTQYF. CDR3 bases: TGTGCCAGCAGCTCCTCCCGGCGGGGAGATACGCAGTATTTT. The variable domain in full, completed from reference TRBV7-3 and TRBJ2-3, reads GAGVSQTPSNKVTEKGKYVELRCDPISGHTALYWYRQSLGQGPEFLIYFQGTGAADDSGLPNDRFFAVRPEGSVSTLKIQRTERGDSAVYLCASSSSRRGDTQYFGPGTRLTVL.

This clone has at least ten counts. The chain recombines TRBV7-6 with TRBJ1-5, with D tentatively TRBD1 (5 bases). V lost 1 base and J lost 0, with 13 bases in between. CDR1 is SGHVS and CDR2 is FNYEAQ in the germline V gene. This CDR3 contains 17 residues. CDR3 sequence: CASSLGGGVNSNQPQHF. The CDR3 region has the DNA TGTGCCAGCAGCTTAGGTGGGGGGGTGAATAGCAATCAGCCCCAGCATTTT.

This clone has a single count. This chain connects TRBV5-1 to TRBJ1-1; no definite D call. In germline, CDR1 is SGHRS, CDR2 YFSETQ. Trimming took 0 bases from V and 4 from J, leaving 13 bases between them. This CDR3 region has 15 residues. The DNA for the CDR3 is TGCGCCAGCAGCTTGGCCGTGGGAGTCGGCACTGAAGCTTTCTTT. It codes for CASSLAVGVGTEAFF. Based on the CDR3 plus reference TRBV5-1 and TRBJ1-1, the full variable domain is KAGVTQTPRYLIKTRGQQVTLSCSPISGHRSVSWYQQTPGQGLQFLFEYFSETQRNKGNFPGRFSGRQFSNSRSEMNVSTLELGDSALYLCASSLAVGVGTEAFFGQGTRLTVV.

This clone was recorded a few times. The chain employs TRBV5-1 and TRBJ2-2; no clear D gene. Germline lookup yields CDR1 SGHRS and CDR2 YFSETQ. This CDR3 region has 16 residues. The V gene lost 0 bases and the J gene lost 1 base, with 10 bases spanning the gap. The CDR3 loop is CASSLGPSGNTGELFF. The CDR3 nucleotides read TGCGCCAGCAGCTTGGGGCCCTCAGGGAACACCGGGGAGCTGTTTTTT.